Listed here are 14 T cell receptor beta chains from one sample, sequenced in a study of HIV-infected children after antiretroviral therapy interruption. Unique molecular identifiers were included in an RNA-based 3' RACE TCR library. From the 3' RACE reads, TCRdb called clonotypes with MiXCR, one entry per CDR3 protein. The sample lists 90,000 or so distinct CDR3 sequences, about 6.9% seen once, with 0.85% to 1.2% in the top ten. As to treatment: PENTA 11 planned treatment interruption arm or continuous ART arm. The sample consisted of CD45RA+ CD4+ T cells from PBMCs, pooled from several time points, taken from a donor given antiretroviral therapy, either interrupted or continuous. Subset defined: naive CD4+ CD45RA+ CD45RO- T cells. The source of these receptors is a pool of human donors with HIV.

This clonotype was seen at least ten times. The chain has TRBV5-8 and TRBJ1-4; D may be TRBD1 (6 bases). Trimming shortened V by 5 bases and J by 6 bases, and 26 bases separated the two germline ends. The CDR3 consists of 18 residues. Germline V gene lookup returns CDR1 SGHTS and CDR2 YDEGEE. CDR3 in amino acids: CASRTPTGQRRGDEKLFF. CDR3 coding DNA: TGTGCCAGCAGAACTCCTACAGGACAGCGACGCGGTGATGAAAAACTGTTTTTT.

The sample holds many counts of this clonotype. The CDR3: CASNTGTDYGYTF. Written as DNA, the CDR3 is TGTGCCAGCAATACCGGGACAGACTATGGCTACACCTTC. V gene TRBV12-3 or TRBV12-4 combines with J gene TRBJ1-2, with 7 bases that match TRBD1. The V and J ends lost 7 bases and 3 bases, in that order; junction bases with no gene match: 5. CDR3 length equals 13 residues.

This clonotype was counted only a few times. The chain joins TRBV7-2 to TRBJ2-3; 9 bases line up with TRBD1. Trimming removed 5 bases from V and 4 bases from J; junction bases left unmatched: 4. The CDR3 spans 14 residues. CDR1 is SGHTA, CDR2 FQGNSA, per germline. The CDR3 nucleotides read TGTGCCAGCAGCAAGGGACAGGGCTCAGATACGCAGTATTTT. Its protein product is CASSKGQGSDTQYF.

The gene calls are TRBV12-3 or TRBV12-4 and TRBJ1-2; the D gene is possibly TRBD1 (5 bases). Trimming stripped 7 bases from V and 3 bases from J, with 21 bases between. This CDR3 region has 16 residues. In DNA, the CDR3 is TGTGCCAGCACCCCCCCCCGAGGCAGGGAAGACTATGGCTACACCTTC. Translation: CASTPPRGREDYGYTF.

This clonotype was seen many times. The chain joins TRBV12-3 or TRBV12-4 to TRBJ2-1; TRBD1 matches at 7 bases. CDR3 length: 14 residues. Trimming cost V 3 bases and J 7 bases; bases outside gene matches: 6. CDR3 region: CASSFSDRVNEQFF. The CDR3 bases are TGTGCCAGCAGTTTCTCCGACAGGGTAAATGAGCAGTTCTTC.

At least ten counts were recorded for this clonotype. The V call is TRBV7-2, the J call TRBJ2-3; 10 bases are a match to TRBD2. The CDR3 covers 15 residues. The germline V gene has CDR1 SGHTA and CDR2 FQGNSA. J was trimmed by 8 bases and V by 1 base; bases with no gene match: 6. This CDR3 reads CASSLESGRASTQYF. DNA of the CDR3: TGTGCCAGCAGCTTAGAGAGCGGGAGGGCGAGTACGCAGTATTTT.

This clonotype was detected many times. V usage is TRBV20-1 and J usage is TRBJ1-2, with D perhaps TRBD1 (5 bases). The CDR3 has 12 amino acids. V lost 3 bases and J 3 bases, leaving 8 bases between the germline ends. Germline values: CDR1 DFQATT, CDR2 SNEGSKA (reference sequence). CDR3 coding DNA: TGCAGTGCTAGCGACAGTTACTATGGCTACACCTTC. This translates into CSASDSYYGYTF.

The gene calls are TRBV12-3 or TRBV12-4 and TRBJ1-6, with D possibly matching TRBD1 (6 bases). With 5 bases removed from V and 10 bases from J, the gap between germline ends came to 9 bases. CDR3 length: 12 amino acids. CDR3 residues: CASSPGQSPLHF. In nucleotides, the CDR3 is TGTGCCAGCAGTCCGGGACAATCACCCCTCCACTTT.

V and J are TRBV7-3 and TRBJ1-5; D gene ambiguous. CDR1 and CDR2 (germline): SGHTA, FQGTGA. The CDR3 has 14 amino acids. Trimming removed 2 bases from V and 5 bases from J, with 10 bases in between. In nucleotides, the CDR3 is TGTGCCAGCAGCTTAGCCGGGGTGGATCAGCCCCAGCATTTT. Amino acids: CASSLAGVDQPQHF.

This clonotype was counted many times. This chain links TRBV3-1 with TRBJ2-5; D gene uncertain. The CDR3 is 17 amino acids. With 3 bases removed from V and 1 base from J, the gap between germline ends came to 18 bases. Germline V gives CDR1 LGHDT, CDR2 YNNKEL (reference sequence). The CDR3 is CASSQPASGKRQETQYF. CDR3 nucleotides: TGTGCCAGCAGCCAGCCCGCGAGTGGAAAGCGCCAAGAGACCCAGTACTTC.

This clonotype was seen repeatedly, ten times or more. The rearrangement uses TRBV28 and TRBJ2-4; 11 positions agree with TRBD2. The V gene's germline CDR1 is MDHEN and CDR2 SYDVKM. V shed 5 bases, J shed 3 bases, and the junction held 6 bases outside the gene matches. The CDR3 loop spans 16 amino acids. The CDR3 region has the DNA TGTGCCAGCAGTCTAGCGGGGGGTCGGGACAAAAACATTCAGTACTTC. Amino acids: CASSLAGGRDKNIQYF.

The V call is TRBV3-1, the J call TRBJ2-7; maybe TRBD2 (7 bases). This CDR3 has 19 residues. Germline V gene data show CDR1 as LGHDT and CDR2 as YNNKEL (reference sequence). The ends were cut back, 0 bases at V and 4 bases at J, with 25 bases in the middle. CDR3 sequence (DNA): TGTGCCAGCAGCCAAGATCTCGGCCCTCCCGGGGGGACATATTACGAGCAGTACTTC. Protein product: CASSQDLGPPGGTYYEQYF.

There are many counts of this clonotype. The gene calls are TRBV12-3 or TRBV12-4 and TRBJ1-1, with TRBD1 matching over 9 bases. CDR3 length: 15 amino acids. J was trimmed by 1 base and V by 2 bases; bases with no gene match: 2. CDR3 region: CASSLWDRANTEAFF. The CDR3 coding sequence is TGTGCCAGCAGTTTATGGGACAGGGCGAACACTGAAGCTTTCTTT.

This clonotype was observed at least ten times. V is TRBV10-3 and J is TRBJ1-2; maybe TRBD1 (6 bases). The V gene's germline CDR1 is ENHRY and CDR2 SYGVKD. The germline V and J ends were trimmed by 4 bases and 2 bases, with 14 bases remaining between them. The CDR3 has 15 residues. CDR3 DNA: TGTGCCATCAGTGGGGGGACACAAGCCAACTATGGCTACACCTTC. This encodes CAISGGTQANYGYTF.